A single TCR beta chain is shown here with its context. Trimming stripped 3 bases from V and 6 bases from J, with 13 bases between. This CDR3 region has 14 residues. Germline V gives CDR1 MGHRA, CDR2 YSYEKL. Random hexamers were used to reverse transcribe the RNA input (roughly 0.5 to 1 ug). The method of amplification for TCR beta CDR3 was immunoSEQ multiplex PCR, covering 54 Vbeta and 13 Jbeta. From the immunoSEQ multiplex PCR reads, TCRdb called clonotypes with MiXCR, one entry per CDR3 protein. The top ten hold 0.084% of the sample, which has 110,000 to 150,000 distinct CDR3 sequences, around 95% seen once. The sample originates from a study of CD8 T cells in Susac syndrome.

The rearrangement links TRBV4-1 to TRBJ2-3; weak D call: TRBD2 (5 bases). The sample was CD4+ T cells from PBMCs. The TCR comes from a human donor with Susac syndrome. CDR3 nucleotide sequence: TGCGCCAGCAGCCAGGGTCTACTAGGGGATACGCAGTATTTT. Amino acids: CASSQGLLGDTQYF.